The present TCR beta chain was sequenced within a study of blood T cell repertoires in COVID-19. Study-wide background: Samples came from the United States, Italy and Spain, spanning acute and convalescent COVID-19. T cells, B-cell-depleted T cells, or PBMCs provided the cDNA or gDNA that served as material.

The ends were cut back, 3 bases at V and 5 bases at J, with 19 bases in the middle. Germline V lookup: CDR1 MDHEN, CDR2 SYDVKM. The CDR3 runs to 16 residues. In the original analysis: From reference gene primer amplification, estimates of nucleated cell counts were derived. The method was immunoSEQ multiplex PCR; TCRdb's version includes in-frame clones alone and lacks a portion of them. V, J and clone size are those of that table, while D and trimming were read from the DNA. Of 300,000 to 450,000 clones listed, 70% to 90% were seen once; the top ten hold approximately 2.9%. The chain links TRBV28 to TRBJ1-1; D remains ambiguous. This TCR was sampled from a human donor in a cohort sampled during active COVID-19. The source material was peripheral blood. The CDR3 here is CASSFRTGRRVTEAFF. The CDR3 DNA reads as TGTGCCAGCAGTTTCCGGACTGGGAGGAGGGTAACTGAAGCTTTCTTT.